This TCR beta chain came from a study of cytomegalovirus exposure and HLA in healthy donors. Study conclusions and caveats: In a later analysis, across HLA loci, associated TCR counts were highest for DRB1, lowest for HLA-C.

The germline CDR1 and CDR2 sequences are SGDLS and YYNGEE. V was cut by 0 bases and J by 0 bases, with 10 bases left in between. The CDR3 totals 16 residues. This clone was recorded only once. Its antigen remains unidentified. PCR was performed using 60 Vbeta and 13 Jbeta primers. The protocol was immunoSEQ multiplex PCR, while the TCRdb copy is restricted to in-frame clones and leaves out a portion. The data show 140,000 to 150,000 clones, roughly two thirds seen once. Sequenced input: PBMCs. This sequence joins TRBV9 and TRBJ1-3; tentatively, D is TRBD1 (5 bases). The sequence came from a male donor in good health and CMV-seronegative. The CDR3 loop is CASSVAVGGSGNTIYF. CDR3 nucleotide sequence: TGTGCCAGCAGCGTAGCGGTGGGGGGCTCTGGAAACACCATATATTTT.